A single sample is the source of the 29 T cell receptor beta chains below, sequenced in a study of immune evolution from preneoplasia to lung adenocarcinoma. Clones were sequenced by immunoSEQ multiplex PCR, and TCRdb holds only the in-frame ones, with some missing. Found here are 4,000 to 6,000 clones, around 80% of them singletons; the top ten hold 6.6%. Sequencing was carried out using FFPE minimally invasive lung adenocarcinoma tissue. Every receptor here comes from a person between 50 and 69 years old with lung adenocarcinoma.

This clone was found once. The CDR3 bases are TGTGCCAGCAGCAAAGCTGGAGGATTTATTTCCGAAGCTTTCTTT. This translates into CASSKAGGFISEAFF. The chain has TRBV21-1 and TRBJ1-1. TRBV21-1 is a known pseudogene. This CDR3 comprises 15 residues.

CDR3 sequence: CASSRPGGAANEKLFF. The CDR3 DNA is TGTGCCAGTAGTAGGCCCGGGGGCGCAGCTAATGAAAAACTGTTTTTT. The rearrangement joins TRBV19 to TRBJ1-4, with D perhaps TRBD1 (6 bases). V lost 4 bases and J lost 3, with 15 bases in between. The CDR3 covers 16 residues. The germline CDR1 and CDR2 sequences are LNHDA and SQIVND (reference sequence).

The V gene is TRBV7-3, the J gene TRBJ2-7, with 10 bases fitting TRBD1. This CDR3 spans 13 amino acids. Germline-derived CDR1 and CDR2 are SGHTA and FQGTGA. The junction had 5 bases not matched to a gene; V was cut back by 8 bases and J by 4 bases. This CDR3 reads CASEGTGVYEQYF. CDR3 DNA sequence: TGTGCCAGCGAGGGGACAGGGGTATACGAGCAGTACTTC.

The chain employs TRBV28 and TRBJ2-1; tentatively, D is TRBD2 (6 bases). Trimming pared 5 bases from V and 11 bases from J, leaving 16 bases between. This CDR3 has 13 amino acids. The germline V gene has CDR1 MDHEN and CDR2 SYDVKM. The CDR3 protein is CASSPRLVAKQFF. The CDR3, as DNA: TGTGCCAGCAGTCCAAGACTAGTCGCTAAGCAGTTCTTC. The complete variable domain, with remaining parts taken from reference TRBV28 and TRBJ2-1, reads DVKVTQSSRYLVKRTGEKVFLECVQDMDHENMFWYRQDPGLGLRLIYFSYDVKMKEKGDIPEGYSVSREKKERFSLILESASTNQTSMYLCASSPRLVAKQFFGPGTRLTVL.

By its share, this clone is large (0.1 to 1%). The J gene is TRBJ1-5, the V gene TRBV6-5; 7 bases align to TRBD1. V lost 6 bases, J lost 4 bases, and 3 bases stayed unmatched. In germline, CDR1 is MNHEY, CDR2 SVGAGI. The CDR3 covers 13 residues. CDR3 DNA sequence: TGTGCCAGCAGCTGGGACAGAAATCAGCCCCAGCATTTT. This gives the protein CASSWDRNQPQHF.

V and J are TRBV25-1 and TRBJ1-2, with a possible D match to TRBD1 (5 bases). Trimming shortened V by 4 bases and J by 8 bases, and 11 bases separated the two germline ends. The CDR3 consists of 12 residues. Germline V gene lookup returns CDR1 MGHDK and CDR2 SYGVNS. In DNA form, the CDR3 reads TGTGCCAGCAGTGCCCAGGGCGGGGGCTACACCTTC. Amino acids: CASSAQGGGYTF.

The V call is TRBV7-9, the J call TRBJ2-1; 13 bases map to TRBD2. The length of the CDR3 is 19 residues. J was trimmed by 7 bases and V by 3 bases; bases with no gene match: 15. The germline gives CDR1 SEHNR, CDR2 FQNEAQ (reference sequence). CDR3 nucleotide sequence: TGTGCCAGCAGCTTCTCACCGGGACTAGCGGGATTAGTTGGGAATGAGCAGTTCTTC. Amino acids: CASSFSPGLAGLVGNEQFF.

This clone was counted a few times. The V call is TRBV19, the J call TRBJ2-2; 10 nucleotides align to TRBD2. Germline values: CDR1 LNHDA, CDR2 SQIVND (reference sequence). V lost 8 bases, J lost 4 bases, and 4 bases stayed unmatched. The CDR3 extends over 14 amino acids. This chain's CDR3 is CASERGGLTGELFF. The CDR3 DNA reads TGTGCCAGTGAGCGGGGGGGCCTCACCGGGGAGCTGTTTTTT.

The V gene is TRBV11-2, the J gene TRBJ1-1; D call uncertain. The V gene lost 4 bases and the J gene lost 4 bases, with 10 bases spanning the gap. The germline V gene has CDR1 SGHAT and CDR2 FQNNGV. This CDR3 spans 13 amino acids. The CDR3: CASSSYGRTEAFF. DNA of the CDR3: TGTGCCAGCAGCTCCTATGGTCGCACTGAAGCTTTCTTT.

The genes are TRBV5-5 and TRBJ1-2; TRBD1 matches at 7 bases. V was clipped by 2 bases and J by 5 bases; unmatched bases: 0. The length of the CDR3 is 12 residues. CDR1 and CDR2 (germline): SGHKS, YYEKEE (reference sequence). CDR3 loop: CASSLQGYGYTF. The DNA of the CDR3 is TGTGCCAGCAGCTTACAGGGGTATGGCTACACCTTC.

The chain combines TRBV7-9 with TRBJ1-1, with D uncertain. V was cut by 0 bases and J by 3 bases, with 11 bases left in between. The germline CDR1 and CDR2 sequences are SEHNR and FQNEAQ (reference sequence). The CDR3 consists of 15 residues. The CDR3 region is CASSLALGIYTEAFF. The CDR3 nucleotides read TGTGCCAGCAGCTTAGCGCTGGGGATTTACACTGAAGCTTTCTTT.

V and J are TRBV20-1 and TRBJ2-7; no clear D. Trimming removed 0 bases at V and 4 bases at J, with 4 bases between. Germline values: CDR1 DFQATT, CDR2 SNEGSKA (reference sequence). The CDR3 is 11 amino acids. The CDR3 reads CSARDLYEQYF. Written as DNA, the CDR3 is TGCAGTGCTAGAGATCTATACGAGCAGTACTTC.

The chain has TRBV5-1 and TRBJ1-1; 9 bases are a match to TRBD1. Germline V gene sequence: CDR1 SGHRS, CDR2 YFSETQ. This CDR3 spans 17 amino acids. V lost 4 bases and J lost 5; bases outside the gene matches: 15. The CDR3 DNA reads TGCGCCAGCAGCCAAGCGAAGACAGGGGGGGGGAAGACTGAAGCTTTCTTT. This gives the protein CASSQAKTGGGKTEAFF.

This clone was picked up a small number of times. This chain uses TRBV11-2 with TRBJ2-1; 12 bases match TRBD2. The CDR3 has 15 amino acids. V lost 4 bases, J lost 7 bases, and 5 bases stayed unmatched. CDR1 and CDR2 (germline): SGHAT, FQNNGV. The CDR3 reads CASSSSGRAGNEQFF. The CDR3 DNA is TGTGCCAGCAGCTCTAGCGGGAGGGCGGGTAATGAGCAGTTCTTC.

The rearrangement links TRBV7-2 to TRBJ2-3; D call uncertain. The germline V gene has CDR1 SGHTA and CDR2 FQGNSA. This CDR3 has 13 residues. Trimming shortened V by 5 bases and J by 3 bases, and 9 bases separated the two germline ends. CDR3 in amino acids: CASSPAETDTQYF. In DNA, the CDR3 is TGTGCCAGCAGCCCAGCAGAAACAGATACGCAGTATTTT.

This clone has a handful of counts. The rearrangement uses TRBV5-4 and TRBJ1-4; TRBD1 matches 7 bases. The CDR3 is made up of 15 amino acids. Germline V gene sequence: CDR1 SGHNT, CDR2 YYREEE (reference sequence). V shed 4 bases and J 2 bases; nucleotides not matched to a gene: 5. The CDR3 DNA sequence: TGTGCCAGCAGCCTGGGACAGCCTACTAATGAAAAACTGTTTTTT. Amino acid sequence: CASSLGQPTNEKLFF.

This clone has just one count. The chain is built from TRBV2 and TRBJ2-2, with no clear D. CDR1 is SNHLY and CDR2 is FYNNEI in the germline V gene. V was shortened by 5 bases and J by 2 bases, with 3 bases between the two germline ends. The CDR3 loop spans 12 amino acids. The CDR3 DNA is TGTGCCAGCAGTTATAACACCGGGGAGCTGTTTTTT. This encodes CASSYNTGELFF. Looking up the rest from reference TRBV2 and TRBJ2-2 gives the full variable domain: EPEVTQTPSHQVTQMGQEVILRCVPISNHLYFYWYRQILGQKVEFLVSFYNNEISEKSEIFDDQFSVERPDGSNFTLKIRSTKLEDSAMYFCASSYNTGELFFGEGSRLTVL.

The chain employs TRBV27 and TRBJ2-7; the D is unclear. Germline V gene sequence: CDR1 MNHEY, CDR2 SMNVEV (reference sequence). CDR3 size: 14 residues. The V and J ends lost 4 bases and 2 bases respectively, with 12 bases between them. CDR3 bases: TGTGCCAGCAGTTCGAGGACCGCAACCTACGAGCAGTACTTC. This encodes CASSSRTATYEQYF.

This clone was seen a single time. V gene TRBV5-1 combines with J gene TRBJ2-2; TRBD1 might be the D (6 bases). This CDR3 is built from 18 residues. Per the germline V gene, CDR1 is SGHRS and CDR2 is YFSETQ. V dropped 2 bases and J dropped 1 base, with 18 bases sitting between them. The CDR3 sequence: CASSFHRDTELNTGELFF. CDR3 in DNA: TGCGCCAGCAGCTTCCACCGGGACACCGAACTGAACACCGGGGAGCTGTTTTTT.

V is TRBV7-8 and J is TRBJ1-3; no firm D call. The length of the CDR3 is 14 residues. Germline lookup yields CDR1 SGHVS and CDR2 FQNEAQ. V was clipped by 0 bases and J by 1 base, with 4 bases between them. The CDR3 sequence: CASSLAGSGNTIYF. The CDR3 nucleotides read TGTGCCAGCAGCTTAGCAGGGTCTGGAAACACCATATATTTT.

This CDR3 is CASSARLGPYEQYF. The CDR3 bases are TGCGCCAGCAGCGCCCGATTAGGGCCCTACGAGCAGTACTTC. This chain links TRBV4-3 with TRBJ2-7; no firm D call. From germline, CDR1 is LGHNA and CDR2 YSLEER. The CDR3 is made up of 14 amino acids. Between the trimmed V and J ends, which lost 5 bases and 2 bases, there was a span of 13 bases.

This chain connects TRBV9 to TRBJ2-2; maybe TRBD2 (5 bases). The CDR3 extends over 17 amino acids. The V and J ends lost 4 bases and 2 bases respectively, with 18 bases between them. Germline V CDR1 and CDR2: SGDLS, YYNGEE. CDR3 DNA: TGTGCCAGCAGCACCTCCGCCCGGGATCTTAACACCGGGGAGCTGTTTTTT. As protein: CASSTSARDLNTGELFF.

This chain's CDR3 is CASSHEQGQPQHF. The CDR3 DNA reads as TGTGCCAGCAGCCACGAGCAGGGACAGCCCCAGCATTTT. The rearrangement joins TRBV14 to TRBJ1-5, with a possible D match to TRBD1 (5 bases). CDR1 is SGHDN and CDR2 is FVKESK in the germline V gene. Trimming took 3 bases from V and 7 from J, leaving 10 bases between them. The length of the CDR3 is 13 residues.

Only a few counts were recorded for this clone. The chain uses TRBV6-6 and TRBJ1-2; D gene ambiguous. V dropped 2 bases and J dropped 5 bases, with 9 bases sitting between them. CDR1 and CDR2 from the germline V gene are MNHNY and SVGAGI (reference sequence). The CDR3 consists of 13 residues. The CDR3 spells CASSYGVGYGYTF. The CDR3 DNA reads TGTGCCAGCAGTTACGGGGTGGGGTATGGCTACACCTTC.

The V and J genes are TRBV5-6 and TRBJ2-3; D is possibly TRBD2 (6 bases). The CDR3 is 11 residues long. Trimming left V 2 bases short and J 8 bases short, with 6 bases between. Per germline, CDR1 SGHDT and CDR2 YYEEEE. CDR3: CASSLAGTQYF. The DNA of the CDR3 is TGTGCCAGCAGCTTAGCGGGTACGCAGTATTTT.

The chain is built from TRBV29-1 and TRBJ2-1, with 7 bases matching TRBD2. V lost 8 bases to trimming and J lost 5 bases; unmatched junction nucleotides: 9. This CDR3 region has 13 residues. Germline CDR1 and CDR2: SQVTM and ANQGSEA. CDR3 sequence: CSTEGTINNEQFF. CDR3 sequence (DNA): TGCAGCACAGAAGGGACTATAAACAATGAGCAGTTCTTC.

This clone was observed once. This chain links TRBV7-2 with TRBJ2-1, with 14 bases aligning to TRBD2. CDR1 SGHTA and CDR2 FQGNSA come from the germline V gene. After removal of 4 bases from V and 7 bases from J, the junction contained 3 bases not matched to a gene. The length of the CDR3 is 15 residues. The CDR3 DNA follows: TGTGCCAGCAGCTCGGGACTAGCGGGAGTGAATGAGCAGTTCTTC. Protein product: CASSSGLAGVNEQFF.

The rearrangement links TRBV2 to TRBJ2-7, with TRBD1 matching over 8 bases. Trimming took 8 bases from V and 1 from J; bases not matched to a gene: 7. CDR3 size: 14 residues. Germline loops: CDR1 SNHLY, CDR2 FYNNEI. The CDR3 DNA reads TGTGCCAGCTTAGGGACAGGAGAATCCTACGAGCAGTACTTC. It is translated as CASLGTGESYEQYF.

The V gene is TRBV5-1, the J gene TRBJ2-2; D ambiguous. The length of the CDR3 is 14 residues. CDR1 SGHRS and CDR2 YFSETQ come from the germline V gene. V lost 6 bases to trimming and J lost 1 base, with 10 bases between them. The CDR3 loop reads CASTIRVNTGELFF. CDR3 bases: TGCGCCAGCACAATCCGGGTGAACACCGGGGAGCTGTTTTTT.